Described below is a single T cell receptor (beta chain) sequence and its context. Its specific antigen is unknown. Base qualities are not at hand, and no much larger clone is one base apart. This sample was taken from a study of response to subunit inactivated influenza vaccine (dated by TCRdb to between 2018 and 2020). The study in broad terms: Deep quantitative profiling of the T cell receptor repertoire was used in the study to follow responses to a trivalent subunit inactivated influenza vaccine.

Relative to germline, V is missing 6 bases and J is missing 4 bases, with 10 bases of the junction outside any gene match. CDR1 and CDR2, per the germline V gene (reference sequence), are DFQATT and SNEGSKA. The CDR3 covers 14 residues, taking in both the cysteine and the phenylalanine. The kept DNA is CDR3 alone, 42 bases in frame from the first base. The paper as a whole reports these results and caveats: The authors suggested that each seasonal influenza vaccination may recruit only a limited number of new T cells.

Libraries were made using RT-PCR. TCRdb records Illumina HiSeq 2500 as the sequencer. TCRdb took the public reads, trimmed them with fastp at Q25, ran MiXCR for clone calling and kept in-frame beta chains. Under each unique CDR3 protein, matching rows form one entry showing the most common genes and DNA. This sample is represented by under 950,000 distinct CDR3 sequences; about 20% of them were singletons. Together, the top ten hold 10% of the sample. This sample comprised PBMCs from blood, obtained roughly 5 days after vaccination. The clonotype was recovered from a man aged 50 or older who received an inactivated influenza vaccine. Donor details come from another sample of the same person, matched by shared clones. The rearranged segments are TRBV20-1 and TRBJ2-7; TRBD1 fits 9 bases in the junction. The CDR3 corresponds to CSARLDRGVYEQYF. The bases read TGCAGTGCCAGGTTGGACAGGGGCGTTTACGAGCAGTACTTC.